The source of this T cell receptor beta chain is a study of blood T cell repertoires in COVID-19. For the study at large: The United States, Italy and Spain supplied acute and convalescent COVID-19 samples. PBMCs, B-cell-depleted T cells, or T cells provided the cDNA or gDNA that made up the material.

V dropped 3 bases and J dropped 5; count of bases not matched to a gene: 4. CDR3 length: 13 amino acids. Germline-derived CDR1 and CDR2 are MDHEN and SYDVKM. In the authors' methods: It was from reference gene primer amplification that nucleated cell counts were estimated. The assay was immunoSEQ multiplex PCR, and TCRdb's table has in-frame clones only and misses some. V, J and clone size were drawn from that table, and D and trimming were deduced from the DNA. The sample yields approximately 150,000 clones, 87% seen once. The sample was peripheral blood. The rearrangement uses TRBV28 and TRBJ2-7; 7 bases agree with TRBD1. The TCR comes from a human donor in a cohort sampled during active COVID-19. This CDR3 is CASSLTGIHEQYF. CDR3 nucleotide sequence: TGTGCCAGCAGTTTGACAGGGATCCACGAGCAGTACTTC. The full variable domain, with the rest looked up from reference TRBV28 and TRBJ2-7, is DVKVTQSSRYLVKRTGEKVFLECVQDMDHENMFWYRQDPGLGLRLIYFSYDVKMKEKGDIPEGYSVSREKKERFSLILESASTNQTSMYLCASSLTGIHEQYFGPGTRLTVT.